What follows are 25 T cell receptor beta chains derived from one specimen sequenced in a study of CD8 T cells in ankylosing spondylitis. Study outcomes and limitations: Made up of about eight highly homologous variants, a TCR beta motif appeared characteristic of ankylosing spondylitis blood.

TCRdb reprocessed the 5' RACE reads via MiXCR and lists one record per CDR3 protein. The sample shows hundreds of thousands of distinct CDR3 sequences, about 12% of them seen only once. No cognate antigen is known for these TCRs. Input material: blood, either unsorted or a sorted T cell fraction (not recorded which). Every receptor here comes from a male donor with ankylosing spondylitis.

This clonotype appeared many times. J is TRBJ1-5 and V is TRBV20-1, with D hard to call. There are 13 residues in the CDR3. The ends were cut back, 6 bases at V and 5 bases at J, with 14 bases in the middle. CDR1 and CDR2 from the germline V gene are DFQATT and SNEGSKA (reference sequence). CDR3: CSAYGDRDQPQHF. DNA of the CDR3: TGCAGTGCCTACGGCGATAGAGATCAGCCCCAGCATTTT.

The chain has TRBV11-1 and TRBJ1-2; D call uncertain. Deletions cut 4 bases from V and 4 bases from J, with 4 bases between. The germline CDR1 and CDR2 sequences are SGHAT and FQDESV (reference sequence). The CDR3 is made up of 11 amino acids. The CDR3 loop reads CASSSFYGYTF. The CDR3 coding sequence is TGTGCCAGCAGCTCCTTCTATGGCTACACCTTC. The whole variable domain, filled in from reference TRBV11-1 and TRBJ1-2, reads EAEVAQSPRYKITEKSQAVAFWCDPISGHATLYWYRQILGQGPELLVQFQDESVVDDSQLPKDRFSAERLKGVDSTLKIQPAELGDSAMYLCASSSFYGYTFGSGTRLTVV.

The gene calls are TRBV5-6 and TRBJ1-6, with TRBD1 identical over 7 bases. This CDR3 has 16 amino acids. The V gene's germline CDR1 is SGHDT and CDR2 YYEEEE. Unmatched junction bases numbered 15, after V lost 4 bases and J lost 11 bases. The CDR3 loop is CASSHDRDRYRTPLHF. The DNA of the CDR3 is TGTGCCAGCAGCCATGACAGGGATCGGTATAGGACACCCCTCCACTTT.

This clonotype has a count of ten or more. This chain links TRBV29-1 with TRBJ2-1; D perhaps matches TRBD2 (6 bases). V lost 7 bases to trimming and J lost 10 bases, with 11 bases between them. Germline-derived CDR1 and CDR2 are SQVTM and ANQGSEA. The CDR3 is 10 amino acids. CDR3 nucleotides: TGCAGCGCTGGGGAGGTCGAGCAGTTCTTC. Translated: CSAGEVEQFF.

CDR3 nucleotides: TGCAGTGCCGGGGGGGGGGCTGGCCGTGGCTACACCTTC. Its translation is CSAGGGAGRGYTF. V and J are TRBV20-1 and TRBJ1-2, with a possible D match to TRBD1 (6 bases). V dropped 6 bases and J dropped 7 bases, with 18 bases sitting between them. The CDR3 runs to 13 residues. Germline CDR1 and CDR2: DFQATT and SNEGSKA (reference sequence).

This clonotype has ten or more counts. This chain connects TRBV24-1 to TRBJ1-1; 9 nucleotides line up with TRBD1. Trimming cost V 3 bases and J 5 bases; bases outside gene matches: 12. This CDR3 region has 17 residues. CDR1 KGHDR and CDR2 SFDVKD come from the germline V gene. CDR3 protein: CATSDAPGTGTATEAFF. CDR3 bases: TGTGCCACCAGTGATGCCCCCGGGACAGGGACGGCGACTGAAGCTTTCTTT.

This clonotype was seen more than once but under ten times. The chain uses TRBV7-2 and TRBJ1-1; D might be TRBD1 (6 bases). Trimming removed 5 bases from V and 10 bases from J, with 14 bases in between. Germline lookup yields CDR1 SGHTA and CDR2 FQGNSA. The length of the CDR3 is 12 residues. CDR3 DNA sequence: TGTGCCAGCAGCCTACTGGGGGCTCGAGCTTTCTTT. Translating it yields CASSLLGARAFF.

The chain joins TRBV5-5 to TRBJ2-7, with D perhaps assigned TRBD1 or TRBD2 (6 bases each). The germline gives CDR1 SGHKS, CDR2 YYEKEE (reference sequence). With 2 bases removed from V and 5 bases from J, the gap between germline ends came to 14 bases. CDR3 length: 14 amino acids. The CDR3 loop is CASSLIGGDNEQYF. The CDR3 region has the DNA TGTGCCAGCAGCTTAATAGGCGGGGACAACGAGCAGTACTTC.

The chain combines TRBV27 with TRBJ2-3; 12 bases are a match to TRBD2. The CDR3 covers 18 residues. V gave up 4 bases and J gave up 3 bases; unmatched junction bases: 11. Germline V gene sequence: CDR1 MNHEY, CDR2 SMNVEV (reference sequence). CDR3 protein: CASSYKGLAGSRTDTQYF. In DNA, the CDR3 is TGTGCCAGCAGTTACAAGGGACTAGCGGGCTCAAGAACAGATACGCAGTATTTT.

This clonotype was observed a few times. J is TRBJ1-4 and V is TRBV4-1; the D is unclear. With 1 base removed from V and 5 bases from J, the gap between germline ends came to 8 bases. There are 14 residues in the CDR3. Germline-derived CDR1 and CDR2 are MGHRA and YSYEKL. Written as DNA, the CDR3 is TGCGCCAGCAGCCAAGCGATTAGGAATGAAAAACTGTTTTTT. The encoded protein is CASSQAIRNEKLFF.

The V gene is TRBV20-1, the J gene TRBJ1-2; no reliable D call. Germline V lookup: CDR1 DFQATT, CDR2 SNEGSKA (reference sequence). CDR3 length: 13 residues. The CDR3 protein is CRGSTPNIYGYTF. The CDR3 coding sequence is TGCAGGGGTTCTACGCCAAACATATATGGCTACACCTTC.

The chain uses TRBV5-1 and TRBJ1-4, with 7 bases lining up with TRBD1. There are 15 residues in the CDR3. The V gene's germline CDR1 is SGHRS and CDR2 YFSETQ. The ends lost 0 bases at V and 4 bases at J; junction bases unmatched: 3. In DNA form, the CDR3 reads TGCGCCAGCAGCTTGGCGGGACAGAATAATGAAAAACTGTTTTTT. Translation: CASSLAGQNNEKLFF.

This clonotype came up a few times. The chain employs TRBV5-1 and TRBJ1-2, with D perhaps TRBD1 (5 bases). The germline gives CDR1 SGHRS, CDR2 YFSETQ. The CDR3 is 15 amino acids. Between the trimmed V and J ends, which lost 3 bases and 4 bases, there was a span of 16 bases. CDR3 in DNA: TGCGCCAGCAGCTCTGGACAAGACTATTTCTATGGCTACACCTTC. Protein sequence: CASSSGQDYFYGYTF.

This clonotype was seen only a few times. V and J are TRBV5-1 and TRBJ1-2; weak D call: TRBD1 (5 bases). Trimming took off 2 bases at V and 7 bases at J, with 12 bases between the two ends. The CDR3 length is 13 residues. Germline values: CDR1 SGHRS, CDR2 YFSETQ. CDR3 in amino acids: CASSFYTGGGYTF. The CDR3 DNA follows: TGCGCCAGCAGCTTCTATACAGGTGGTGGCTACACCTTC. Filled out from reference TRBV5-1 and TRBJ1-2, the complete variable domain reads KAGVTQTPRYLIKTRGQQVTLSCSPISGHRSVSWYQQTPGQGLQFLFEYFSETQRNKGNFPGRFSGRQFSNSRSEMNVSTLELGDSALYLCASSFYTGGGYTFGSGTRLTVV.

This clonotype was counted a few times. The V call is TRBV5-6, the J call TRBJ2-1; either TRBD1 or TRBD2 may supply D (5 bases each). This CDR3 comprises 16 residues. Germline V gene data show CDR1 as SGHDT and CDR2 as YYEEEE. Trimming left V 4 bases short and J 4 bases short, with 18 bases between. This CDR3 reads CASSGWDGGGYNEQFF. Here the CDR3 DNA reads TGTGCCAGCAGCGGCTGGGACGGTGGGGGTTACAATGAGCAGTTCTTC.

This clonotype was detected only a few times. The chain is built from TRBV2 and TRBJ2-7; D remains unclear. The CDR3 runs 11 residues. V gave up 7 bases and J gave up 5 bases, with 9 bases separating them. Germline V gene lookup returns CDR1 SNHLY and CDR2 FYNNEI. The CDR3 region is CASIYFDEQYF. The CDR3 region has the DNA TGTGCCAGCATCTACTTTGACGAGCAGTACTTC.

V usage is TRBV20-1 and J usage is TRBJ1-6; D remains unclear. This CDR3 has 14 residues. Germline V lookup: CDR1 DFQATT, CDR2 SNEGSKA (reference sequence). V was clipped by 4 bases and J by 6 bases, with 13 bases between them. The CDR3 sequence is CSATTAGLNSPLHF. The CDR3 DNA reads as TGCAGTGCTACTACGGCCGGCCTTAATTCACCCCTCCACTTT.

This clonotype was recorded many times. V and J are TRBV20-1 and TRBJ2-7; D is tentatively TRBD1 or TRBD2 (5 bases each). The V gene's germline CDR1 is DFQATT and CDR2 SNEGSKA (reference sequence). Trimming pared 6 bases from V and 3 bases from J, leaving 9 bases between. There are 11 residues in the CDR3. DNA for the CDR3: TGCAGTGCGAGGGACGACTACGAGCAGTACTTC. Translation: CSARDDYEQYF.

There are a few counts of this clonotype. The chain employs TRBV20-1 and TRBJ2-3; weak D call: TRBD1 (6 bases). Germline-derived CDR1 and CDR2 are DFQATT and SNEGSKA (reference sequence). The CDR3 has 13 residues. V lost 8 bases and J lost 2, with 14 bases in between. The CDR3, as DNA: TGCAGTCCACCTTGGGGGCCCACAGATACGCAGTATTTT. Translated: CSPPWGPTDTQYF.

This clonotype has ten or more counts. As DNA, the CDR3 is TGTGCCATCAGTGCGGGACACAAAACCTACGAGCAGTACTTC. Its protein is CAISAGHKTYEQYF. The chain uses TRBV10-3 and TRBJ2-7, with D perhaps matching TRBD1 (6 bases). Trimming took 4 bases from V and 2 from J, leaving 12 bases between them. The germline CDR1 and CDR2 sequences are ENHRY and SYGVKD. The CDR3 sequence is 14 residues long.

The chain recombines TRBV20-1 with TRBJ2-4; D ambiguous. Germline values: CDR1 DFQATT, CDR2 SNEGSKA (reference sequence). V was cut by 5 bases and J by 0 bases, with 17 bases left in between. The CDR3 is 16 amino acids. The CDR3 bases are TGCAGTGCTTCTGGGATCCCCCCGCTAGCCAAAAACATTCAGTACTTC. As protein: CSASGIPPLAKNIQYF.

This clonotype was detected a few times. J is TRBJ2-1 and V is TRBV7-9; TRBD1 matches at 7 bases. Germline CDR1 is SEHNR and CDR2 is FQNEAQ (reference sequence). Trimming removed 5 bases from V and 6 bases from J; junction bases left unmatched: 13. The CDR3 has 16 amino acids. CDR3 sequence reads: CASSRQQGKGANEQFF. For the CDR3, the DNA is TGTGCCAGCAGCAGACAACAGGGAAAGGGGGCCAATGAGCAGTTCTTC. The whole variable domain, remainder taken from reference TRBV7-9 and TRBJ2-1, is DTGVSQNPRHKITKRGQNVTFRCDPISEHNRLYWYRQTLGQGPEFLTYFQNEAQLEKSRLLSDRFSAERPKGSFSTLEIQRTEQGDSAMYLCASSRQQGKGANEQFFGPGTRLTVL.

This clonotype was detected only a few times. The V and J genes are TRBV5-1 and TRBJ2-5, with D unclear. The CDR3 extends over 15 amino acids. Looked up from germline, CDR1 is SGHRS and CDR2 is YFSETQ. The V gene lost 0 bases and the J gene lost 0 bases, with 9 bases spanning the gap. Here the CDR3 DNA reads TGCGCCAGCAGCTTGGAGCTACTTTACCAAGAGACCCAGTACTTC. Protein sequence: CASSLELLYQETQYF.

This clonotype was seen only a few times. The chain is built from TRBV29-1 and TRBJ2-5, with 8 bases identical to TRBD1. Unmatched junction bases numbered 4, after V lost 7 bases and J lost 3 bases. The CDR3 covers 12 residues. Germline values: CDR1 SQVTM, CDR2 ANQGSEA. The CDR3 DNA sequence: TGCAGCGCTAAGACAGGGGAAGAGACCCAGTACTTC. Protein sequence: CSAKTGEETQYF.

This clonotype was seen ten or more times. V usage is TRBV20-1 and J usage is TRBJ2-5; D is undetermined. Trimming stripped 0 bases from V and 4 bases from J, with 12 bases between. The CDR3 is 14 residues long. The germline gives CDR1 DFQATT, CDR2 SNEGSKA (reference sequence). The CDR3 nucleotides read TGCAGTGCTAGAGACAGGCCTCCGGGAGAGACCCAGTACTTC. Its protein is CSARDRPPGETQYF.